What follows are 15 T cell receptor beta chains derived from one specimen sequenced in a study of shared clonotypes between healthy human individuals. Only in-frame clones appear in the TCRdb table, and some are missing; sequencing was by immunoSEQ multiplex PCR. This sample has over a million clones, with 95% to 97% found just once. Sequenced input: naive CD4+ T cells sorted from blood. Subset reported: CD45RA+ positively selected. Every receptor here comes from a man under 40 in good health.

The V and J genes are TRBV7-9 and TRBJ2-5, with TRBD2 matching over 7 bases. The CDR3 extends over 15 amino acids. Per the germline V gene, CDR1 is SEHNR and CDR2 is FQNEAQ (reference sequence). Trimming cost V 6 bases and J 4 bases; bases outside gene matches: 11. The CDR3 is CASRPPGGRGETQYF. DNA for the CDR3: TGTGCCAGCAGGCCACCGGGGGGAAGGGGAGAGACCCAGTACTTC.

The V and J genes are TRBV5-4 and TRBJ2-7; D not certain. Trimming removed 0 bases from V and 3 bases from J, with 10 bases in between. The CDR3 sequence is 14 residues long. Germline V gene sequence: CDR1 SGHNT, CDR2 YYREEE (reference sequence). CDR3: CASSLDQWGYEQYF. The CDR3 nucleotides read TGTGCCAGCAGCTTGGACCAATGGGGCTACGAGCAGTACTTC.

The chain uses TRBV7-9 and TRBJ2-3; D remains ambiguous. Between the trimmed V and J ends, which lost 5 bases and 0 bases, there was a span of 15 bases. The length of the CDR3 is 16 residues. Germline V gives CDR1 SEHNR, CDR2 FQNEAQ (reference sequence). The chain's CDR3 is CASSPSRAASTDTQYF. CDR3 DNA: TGTGCCAGCAGCCCCAGCCGGGCCGCTAGCACAGATACGCAGTATTTT.

The V call is TRBV5-6, the J call TRBJ1-1; D call uncertain. V was cut by 1 base and J by 1 base, with 11 bases left in between. Germline assignment: CDR1 SGHDT and CDR2 YYEEEE. The CDR3 covers 15 residues. The CDR3 DNA reads TGTGCCAGCAGCTTGCCGCGGATGGAGAACACTGAAGCTTTCTTT. Protein product: CASSLPRMENTEAFF.

The chain's CDR3 is CASSFMALGGYTF. The CDR3 DNA sequence: TGTGCCAGCAGCTTTATGGCGTTGGGGGGCTACACCTTC. The rearrangement links TRBV5-6 to TRBJ1-2, with D unclear. Germline-derived CDR1 and CDR2 are SGHDT and YYEEEE. This CDR3 has 13 amino acids. The germline V and J ends were trimmed by 2 bases and 8 bases, with 13 bases remaining between them.

The CDR3 is CASSPRVFPTDTQYF. Written as DNA, the CDR3 is TGCGCCAGCAGCCCCCGGGTCTTTCCCACAGATACGCAGTATTTT. The chain combines TRBV5-1 with TRBJ2-3; no reliable D call. There are 15 residues in the CDR3. V gave up 4 bases and J gave up 2 bases, with 14 bases separating them. Germline V gene lookup returns CDR1 SGHRS and CDR2 YFSETQ.

Remarks on this clone: The same CDR3 can be traced to other DNA sequences in this sample. The rearrangement joins TRBV5-1 to TRBJ2-1; TRBD2 agrees at 7 bases. The CDR3 is made up of 15 amino acids. From germline, CDR1 is SGHRS and CDR2 YFSETQ. With 3 bases clipped from V and 1 base from J, the junction kept 4 bases outside the gene matches. The DNA of the CDR3 is TGCGCCAGCAGCTCAGGACTAGTGTCCTACAATGAGCAGTTCTTC. Encoded protein: CASSSGLVSYNEQFF.

V and J are TRBV25-1 and TRBJ2-1; TRBD2 matches 11 bases. The CDR3 spans 16 residues. V shed 3 bases, J shed 2 bases, and the junction held 3 bases outside the gene matches. CDR1 is MGHDK and CDR2 is SYGVNS in the germline V gene. The CDR3 DNA sequence: TGTGCCAGCAGTGAGATAGCGGGAGGGCCCTACAATGAGCAGTTCTTC. This gives the protein CASSEIAGGPYNEQFF.

The J gene is TRBJ2-5, the V gene TRBV5-1, with TRBD2 matching over 8 bases. CDR1 is SGHRS and CDR2 is YFSETQ in the germline V gene. The length of the CDR3 is 14 residues. V lost 7 bases, J lost 2 bases, and 7 bases stayed unmatched. CDR3 sequence: CASGPGGWQETQYF. CDR3 sequence (DNA): TGCGCCAGCGGACCGGGGGGGTGGCAAGAGACCCAGTACTTC. The whole variable domain, filled in from reference TRBV5-1 and TRBJ2-5, reads KAGVTQTPRYLIKTRGQQVTLSCSPISGHRSVSWYQQTPGQGLQFLFEYFSETQRNKGNFPGRFSGRQFSNSRSEMNVSTLELGDSALYLCASGPGGWQETQYFGPGTRLLVL.

This clone was detected only once. The rearrangement joins TRBV7-2 to TRBJ2-6; 10 positions agree with TRBD2. The V and J ends lost 5 bases and 0 bases, in that order; junction bases with no gene match: 10. CDR3 size: 19 residues. Germline CDR1 reads SGHTA; CDR2 reads FQGNSA. Here the CDR3 reads CASSPILGLAASGANVLTF. In nucleotides, the CDR3 is TGTGCCAGCAGCCCAATACTCGGACTAGCGGCCTCTGGGGCCAACGTCCTGACTTTC.

Comment on this clone: Other nucleotide sequences from this sample produce the same CDR3. The rearrangement joins TRBV5-1 to TRBJ2-7, with D uncertain. Trimming pared 0 bases from V and 3 bases from J, leaving 10 bases between. This CDR3 contains 14 residues. CDR1 is SGHRS, CDR2 YFSETQ, per germline. In DNA, the CDR3 is TGCGCCAGCAGCTTGGTGGTGGGCAGCTACGAGCAGTACTTC. This encodes CASSLVVGSYEQYF.

The sample holds one count of this clone. The gene calls are TRBV30 and TRBJ2-5, with unresolved D. V lost 1 base, J lost 5 bases, and 11 bases lay in between. CDR3 length equals 13 residues. The germline CDR1 and CDR2 sequences are GTSNPN and SVGIG (reference sequence). The CDR3 nucleotides read TGTGCCTGGAGTGCCCTTGGGCGGGAGACCCAGTACTTC. Protein product: CAWSALGRETQYF.

The V call is TRBV5-1, the J call TRBJ2-7; either TRBD1 or TRBD2 may fit D (5 bases each). CDR3 length: 16 amino acids. Germline lookup yields CDR1 SGHRS and CDR2 YFSETQ. With 4 bases removed from V and 7 bases from J, the gap between germline ends came to 24 bases. The CDR3 is CASSRGPGTAGREQYF. CDR3 nucleotides: TGCGCCAGCAGCAGAGGACCCGGGACGGCAGGAAGGGAGCAGTACTTC.

This chain connects TRBV10-1 to TRBJ2-2, with TRBD2 identical over 10 bases. Germline CDR1 reads WNHNN; CDR2 reads SYGVQD (reference sequence). The V and J ends lost 4 bases and 6 bases, in that order; junction bases with no gene match: 5. CDR3 length: 15 residues. The CDR3 DNA follows: TGCGCCAGCAGTGCCCTAGCGGGAGCTTCCGGGGAGCTGTTTTTT. Protein sequence: CASSALAGASGELFF.

The rearrangement joins TRBV18 to TRBJ1-1; D might be TRBD1 (6 bases). From germline, CDR1 is KGHSH and CDR2 LQKENI. The CDR3 is made up of 17 amino acids. Deletions cut 0 bases from V and 0 bases from J, with 14 bases between. This CDR3 is CASSPPTNRAVNTEAFF. CDR3 coding DNA: TGTGCCAGCTCACCACCAACGAACAGGGCGGTGAACACTGAAGCTTTCTTT.